Sequencing of this T cell receptor (beta chain) was carried out in a study of blood T cell repertoires in COVID-19. Study in general: Italy, Spain and the United States were the sources of the convalescent and acute COVID-19 samples. From T cells, B-cell-depleted T cells, or PBMCs came the material, which was cDNA or gDNA.

The authors' processing: Scientists estimated how many nucleated cells there were by amplifying reference gene primers. The method was immunoSEQ multiplex PCR; TCRdb's version includes in-frame clones alone and lacks a portion of them. V, J and clone size derive from that table, while D and trimming were established from the DNA sequence. The sample records a few hundred thousand clones, over 75% being singletons. Germline-derived CDR1 and CDR2 are MGHDK and SYGVNS. V shed 2 bases and J shed 1 base, with 10 bases lying between them. The CDR3 loop spans 15 amino acids. Participants were placed into cohorts based on the clinical history they reported.

What was sequenced was PBMCs or T cells enriched from blood (not recorded which). The chain recombines TRBV25-1 with TRBJ2-3; D gene uncertain. This TCR was sampled from a man aged 25-45 years who had recovered from COVID-19. CDR3: CASSELWQGTDTQYF. The CDR3 DNA reads TGTGCCAGCAGTGAACTGTGGCAGGGCACAGATACGCAGTATTTT.